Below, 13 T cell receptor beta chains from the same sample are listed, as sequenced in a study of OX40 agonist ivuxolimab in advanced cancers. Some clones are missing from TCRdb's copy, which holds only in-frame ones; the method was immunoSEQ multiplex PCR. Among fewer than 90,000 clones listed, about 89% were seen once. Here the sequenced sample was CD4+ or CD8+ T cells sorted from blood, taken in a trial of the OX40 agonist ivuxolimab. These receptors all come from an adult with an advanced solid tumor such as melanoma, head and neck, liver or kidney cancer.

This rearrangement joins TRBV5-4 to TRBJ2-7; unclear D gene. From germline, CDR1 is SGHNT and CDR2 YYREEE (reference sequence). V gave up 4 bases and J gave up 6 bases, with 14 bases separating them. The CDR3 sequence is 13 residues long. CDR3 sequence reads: CASSLRSGGEQYF. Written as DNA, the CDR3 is TGTGCCAGCAGCCTAAGGTCAGGTGGCGAGCAGTACTTC.

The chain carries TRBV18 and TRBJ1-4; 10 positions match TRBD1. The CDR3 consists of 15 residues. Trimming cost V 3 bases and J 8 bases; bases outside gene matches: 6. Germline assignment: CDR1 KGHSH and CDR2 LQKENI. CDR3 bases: TGTGCCAGCTCACCCGGACAGGGGGTTTTAGAAAAACTGTTTTTT. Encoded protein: CASSPGQGVLEKLFF. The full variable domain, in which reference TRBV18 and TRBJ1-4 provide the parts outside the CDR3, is NAGVMQNPRHLVRRRGQEARLRCSPMKGHSHVYWYRQLPEEGLKFMVYLQKENIIDESGMPKERFSAEFPKEGPSILRIQQVVRGDSAAYFCASSPGQGVLEKLFFGSGTQLSVL.

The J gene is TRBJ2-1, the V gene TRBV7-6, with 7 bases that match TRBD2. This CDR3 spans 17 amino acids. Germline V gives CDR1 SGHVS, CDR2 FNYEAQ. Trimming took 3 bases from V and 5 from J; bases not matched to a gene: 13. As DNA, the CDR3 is TGTGCCAGCAGCTTTACTTACGGGAGGCCCTATAACAATGAGCAGTTCTTC. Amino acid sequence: CASSFTYGRPYNNEQFF.

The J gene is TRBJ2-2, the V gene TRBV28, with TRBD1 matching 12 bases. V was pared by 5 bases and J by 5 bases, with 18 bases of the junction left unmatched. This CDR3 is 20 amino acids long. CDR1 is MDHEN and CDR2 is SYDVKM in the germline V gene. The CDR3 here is CASSPSGTGGLLRETGELFF. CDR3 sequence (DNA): TGTGCCAGCAGTCCCTCCGGGACAGGGGGCCTCCTTAGGGAAACCGGGGAGCTGTTTTTT.

The CDR3 sequence: CASSVTDGNTIYF. The CDR3 coding sequence is TGTGCCAGCAGTGTGACGGACGGAAACACCATATATTTT. V gene TRBV2 combines with J gene TRBJ1-3; D uncertain. CDR1 and CDR2 (germline): SNHLY, FYNNEI. This CDR3 has 13 residues. Trimming shortened V by 4 bases and J by 4 bases, and 8 bases separated the two germline ends.

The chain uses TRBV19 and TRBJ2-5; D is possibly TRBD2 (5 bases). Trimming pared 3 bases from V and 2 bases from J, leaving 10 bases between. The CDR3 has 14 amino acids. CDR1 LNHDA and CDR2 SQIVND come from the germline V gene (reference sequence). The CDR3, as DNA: TGTGCCAGTAGTATTCAGTCGGGACAAGAGACCCAGTACTTC. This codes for CASSIQSGQETQYF.

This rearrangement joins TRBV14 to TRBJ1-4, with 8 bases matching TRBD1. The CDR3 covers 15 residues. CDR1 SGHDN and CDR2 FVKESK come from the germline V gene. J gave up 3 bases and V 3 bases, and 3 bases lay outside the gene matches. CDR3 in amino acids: CASSHRGLSNEKLFF. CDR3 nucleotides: TGTGCCAGCAGCCACAGGGGGCTGTCTAATGAAAAACTGTTTTTT.

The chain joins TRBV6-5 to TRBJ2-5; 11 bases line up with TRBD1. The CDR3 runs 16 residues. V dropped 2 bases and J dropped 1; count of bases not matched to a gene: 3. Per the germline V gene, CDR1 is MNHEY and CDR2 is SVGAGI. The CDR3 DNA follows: TGTGCCAGCAGTTACAGGGACAGGGGGTTCCAAGAGACCCAGTACTTC. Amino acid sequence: CASSYRDRGFQETQYF.

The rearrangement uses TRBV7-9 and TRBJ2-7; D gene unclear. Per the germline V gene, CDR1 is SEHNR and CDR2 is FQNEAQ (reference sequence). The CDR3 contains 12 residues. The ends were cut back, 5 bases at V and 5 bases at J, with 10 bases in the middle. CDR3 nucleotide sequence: TGTGCCAGCAGCCAAATCAGCCACGAGCAGTACTTC. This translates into CASSQISHEQYF.

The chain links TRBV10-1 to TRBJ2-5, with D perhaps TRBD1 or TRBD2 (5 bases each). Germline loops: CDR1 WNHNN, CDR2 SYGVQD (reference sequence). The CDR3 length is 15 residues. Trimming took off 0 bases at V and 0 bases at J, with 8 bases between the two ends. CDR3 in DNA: TGCGCCAGCAGTGAGTCTGGGACGTACCAAGAGACCCAGTACTTC. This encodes CASSESGTYQETQYF.

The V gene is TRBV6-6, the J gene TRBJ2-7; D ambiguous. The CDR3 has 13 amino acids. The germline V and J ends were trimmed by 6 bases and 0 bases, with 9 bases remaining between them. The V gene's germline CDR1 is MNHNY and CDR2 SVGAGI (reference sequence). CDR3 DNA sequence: TGTGCCAGCAGCCCCTTTAGCTCCTACGAGCAGTACTTC. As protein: CASSPFSSYEQYF.

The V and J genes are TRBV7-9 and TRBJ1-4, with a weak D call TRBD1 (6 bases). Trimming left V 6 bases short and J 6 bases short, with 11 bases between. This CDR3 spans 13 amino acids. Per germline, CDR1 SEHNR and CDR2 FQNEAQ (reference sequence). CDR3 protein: CASRVQGDEKLFF. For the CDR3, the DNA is TGTGCCAGCAGGGTACAGGGAGATGAAAAACTGTTTTTT.

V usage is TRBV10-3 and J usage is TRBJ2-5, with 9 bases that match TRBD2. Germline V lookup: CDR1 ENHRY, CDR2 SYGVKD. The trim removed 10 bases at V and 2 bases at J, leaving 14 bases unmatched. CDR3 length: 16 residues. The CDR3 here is CATRETQTSGQETQYF. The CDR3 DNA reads TGTGCCACCCGCGAGACTCAGACTAGCGGTCAAGAGACCCAGTACTTC.